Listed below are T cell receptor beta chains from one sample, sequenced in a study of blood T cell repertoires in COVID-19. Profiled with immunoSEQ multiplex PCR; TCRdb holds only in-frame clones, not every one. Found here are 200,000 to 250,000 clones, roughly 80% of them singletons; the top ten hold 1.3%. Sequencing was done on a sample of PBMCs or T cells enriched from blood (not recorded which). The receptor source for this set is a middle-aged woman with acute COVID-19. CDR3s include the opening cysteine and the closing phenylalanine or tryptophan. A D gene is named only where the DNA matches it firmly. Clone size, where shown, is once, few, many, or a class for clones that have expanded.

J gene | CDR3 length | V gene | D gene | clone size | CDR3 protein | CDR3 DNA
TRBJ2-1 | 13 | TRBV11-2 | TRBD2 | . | CASSGSGHNEQFF | TGTGCCAGCAGCGGTAGCGGGCACAATGAGCAGTTCTTC
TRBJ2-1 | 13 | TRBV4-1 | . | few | CASSRGEIYEQFF | TGCGCCAGCAGCCGCGGAGAGATCTATGAGCAGTTCTTC
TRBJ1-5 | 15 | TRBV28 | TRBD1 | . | CASSPRGQLNQPQHF | TGTGCCAGCAGTCCAAGGGGACAGCTCAATCAGCCCCAGCATTTT
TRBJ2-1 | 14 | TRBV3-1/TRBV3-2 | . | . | CASSQDQGRNEQFF | TGTGCCAGCAGCCAAGATCAGGGCCGCAATGAGCAGTTCTTC
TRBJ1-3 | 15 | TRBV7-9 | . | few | CASRPAASSGNTIYF | TGTGCCAGCAGGCCAGCGGCGAGCTCTGGAAACACCATATATTTT
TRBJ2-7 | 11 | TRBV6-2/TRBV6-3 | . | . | CASSNRYEQYF | TGTGCCAGCAGTAATCGTTACGAGCAGTACTTC
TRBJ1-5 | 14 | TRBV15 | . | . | CATSRAARDQPQHF | TGTGCCACCAGCAGAGCCGCACGGGATCAGCCCCAGCATTTT
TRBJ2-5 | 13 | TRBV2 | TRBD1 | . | CASSDGTEETQYF | TGTGCCAGCAGTGATGGGACAGAAGAGACCCAGTACTTC
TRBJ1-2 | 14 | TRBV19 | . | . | CASSIYPGVNGYTF | TGTGCCAGTAGTATCTACCCAGGGGTAAATGGCTACACCTTC
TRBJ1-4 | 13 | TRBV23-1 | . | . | CASSQRRGEKLFF | TGCGCCAGCAGTCAACGGAGGGGTGAAAAACTGTTTTTT
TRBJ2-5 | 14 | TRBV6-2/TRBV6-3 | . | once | CASSNRDKEETQYF | TGTGCCAGCAGTAACCGGGACAAAGAAGAGACCCAGTACTTC
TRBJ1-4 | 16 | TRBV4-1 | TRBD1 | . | CASSHSGTGFREKLFF | TGCGCCAGCAGCCACTCTGGGACAGGGTTTCGTGAAAAACTGTTTTTT
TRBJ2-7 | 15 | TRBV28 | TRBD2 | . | CASSPPSGRAYEQYF | TGTGCCAGCAGCCCACCTAGCGGGAGGGCCTACGAGCAGTACTTC
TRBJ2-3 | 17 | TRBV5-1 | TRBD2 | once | CASSWKTSVSTTDTQYF | TGCGCCAGCAGCTGGAAGACTAGCGTCTCTACCACAGATACGCAGTATTTT
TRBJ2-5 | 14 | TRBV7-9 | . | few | CASSFGTGRETQYF | TGTGCCAGCAGCTTCGGGACTGGGCGGGAGACCCAGTACTTC
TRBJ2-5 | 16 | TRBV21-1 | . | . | CASSKPTSGRGETQYF | TGTGCCAGCAGCAAACCAACCAGCGGGAGAGGTGAGACCCAGTACTTC
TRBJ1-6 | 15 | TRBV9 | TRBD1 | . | CASSLSGTGGSPLHF | TGTGCCAGCAGCCTCTCAGGGACAGGGGGTTCACCCCTCCACTTT
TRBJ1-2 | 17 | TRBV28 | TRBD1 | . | CASSSLRQGASNYGYTF | TGTGCCAGCAGTTCCCTCCGACAGGGGGCCAGTAACTATGGCTACACCTTC
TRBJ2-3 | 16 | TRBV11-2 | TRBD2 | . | CASSTGLAGGTDTQYF | TGTGCCAGCAGCACCGGACTAGCGGGGGGAACAGATACGCAGTATTTT
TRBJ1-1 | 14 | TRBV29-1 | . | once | CSVAPGQMNTEAFF | TGCAGCGTTGCCCCGGGACAAATGAACACTGAAGCTTTCTTT
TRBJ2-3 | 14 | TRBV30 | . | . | CAWDSGSNLNTQYF | TGTGCCTGGGACTCGGGATCGAATCTTAATACGCAGTATTTT
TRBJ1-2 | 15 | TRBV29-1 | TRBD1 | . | CSVANMGQGADGYTF | TGCAGCGTGGCGAATATGGGACAGGGGGCGGATGGCTACACCTTC
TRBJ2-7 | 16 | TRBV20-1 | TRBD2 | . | CSASGLAGGNSYEQYF | TGCAGTGCTAGTGGATTGGCGGGAGGGAACTCCTACGAGCAGTACTTC
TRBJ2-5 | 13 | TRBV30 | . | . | CAWSGSGLETQYF | TGTGCCTGGAGTGGTAGCGGTCTTGAGACCCAGTACTTC
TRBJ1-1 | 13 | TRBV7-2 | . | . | CASSLQTYTEAFF | TGTGCCAGCAGCTTACAAACATACACTGAAGCTTTCTTT
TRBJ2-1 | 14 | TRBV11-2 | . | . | CASSRERLGNEQFF | TGTGCCAGCAGCAGGGAGCGGTTAGGTAATGAGCAGTTCTTC
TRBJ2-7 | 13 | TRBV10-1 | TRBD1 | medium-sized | CASSAGQGILQYF | TGCGCCAGCAGTGCGGGACAGGGGATTTTGCAGTACTTC
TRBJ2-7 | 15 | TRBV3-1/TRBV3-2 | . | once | CASSPGGREIYEQYF | TGTGCCAGCAGCCCCGGTGGGCGGGAAATCTACGAGCAGTACTTC
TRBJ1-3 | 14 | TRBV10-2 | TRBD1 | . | CASRQGAGGNTIYF | TGCGCCAGCAGACAGGGGGCGGGAGGAAACACCATATATTTT
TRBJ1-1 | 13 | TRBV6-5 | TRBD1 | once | CASRPQGTTEAFF | TGTGCCAGCAGGCCACAGGGGACCACTGAAGCTTTCTTT
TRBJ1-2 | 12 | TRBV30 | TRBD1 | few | CAWDRTGDGYTF | TGTGCCTGGGACCGGACAGGGGATGGCTACACCTTC
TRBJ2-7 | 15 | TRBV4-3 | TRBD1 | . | CASSQGTGVSYEQYF | TGCGCCAGCAGCCAGGGGACAGGGGTCTCCTACGAGCAGTACTTC
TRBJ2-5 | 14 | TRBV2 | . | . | CASSVGATQETQYF | TGTGCCAGCAGTGTTGGGGCGACCCAAGAGACCCAGTACTTC
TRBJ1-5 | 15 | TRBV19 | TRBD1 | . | CASSIGQGEHQPQHF | TGTGCCAGTAGTATCGGACAGGGAGAGCATCAGCCCCAGCATTTT
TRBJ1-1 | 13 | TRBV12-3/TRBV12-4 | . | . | CASDGLENTEAFF | TGTGCCAGCGACGGACTGGAGAACACTGAAGCTTTCTTT
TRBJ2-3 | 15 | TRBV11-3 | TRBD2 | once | CASSNGAGAADTQYF | TGTGCCAGCAGCAATGGGGCGGGAGCGGCAGATACGCAGTATTTT
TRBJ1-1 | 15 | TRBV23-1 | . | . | CASSQWAIRNTEAFF | TGCGCCAGCAGTCAATGGGCAATCAGGAACACTGAAGCTTTCTTT
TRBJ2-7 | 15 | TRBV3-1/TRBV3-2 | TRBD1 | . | CASGTVRTGPLEQYF | TGTGCCAGCGGCACCGTTAGGACAGGGCCCCTCGAGCAGTACTTC
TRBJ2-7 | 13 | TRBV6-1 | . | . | CASSEAGQYEQYF | TGTGCCAGCAGTGAAGCGGGACAATACGAGCAGTACTTC
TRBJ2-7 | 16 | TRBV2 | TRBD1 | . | CASSGTGGDYSYEQYF | TGTGCCAGCAGCGGGACAGGGGGCGATTACTCCTACGAGCAGTACTTC
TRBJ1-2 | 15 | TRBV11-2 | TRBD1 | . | CASSSYDRGSYGYTF | TGTGCCAGCAGCTCTTACGACAGGGGGAGCTATGGCTACACCTTC
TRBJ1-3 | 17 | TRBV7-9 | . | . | CASSLFRSLRSGNTIYF | TGTGCCAGCAGCTTATTCCGTTCTTTGCGCTCTGGAAACACCATATATTTT
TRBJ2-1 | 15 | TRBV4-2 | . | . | CASSQGLQYKNEQFF | TGTGCCAGCAGCCAAGGGCTTCAATACAAAAATGAGCAGTTCTTC
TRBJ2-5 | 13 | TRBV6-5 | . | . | CASSYQDKETQYF | TGTGCCAGCAGTTACCAGGATAAAGAGACCCAGTACTTC
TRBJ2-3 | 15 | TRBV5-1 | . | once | CASSLVGQTADTQYF | TGCGCCAGCAGCTTGGTGGGGCAGACGGCAGATACGCAGTATTTT
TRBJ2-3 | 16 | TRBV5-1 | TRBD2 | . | CASSLQAGWSTDTQYF | TGCGCCAGCAGCCTACAAGCGGGGTGGAGCACAGATACGCAGTATTTT